This T cell receptor beta chain was sequenced in a study of blood T cell repertoires in COVID-19. Study-wide context: PBMCs, B-cell-depleted T cells, or T cells provided the cDNA or gDNA that made up the material.

The CDR3 is 15 amino acids. The V gene lost 4 bases and the J gene lost 4 bases, with 14 bases spanning the gap. From germline, CDR1 is KGHSH and CDR2 LQKENI. Method: immunoSEQ multiplex PCR; TCRdb's copy keeps in-frame clones and lacks some. The top ten hold 2.9% of the sample, which has approximately 200,000 clones, about 86% seen once. Sequenced: peripheral blood. This TCR was sampled from a young woman with active or convalescent COVID-19. The V and J genes are TRBV18 and TRBJ1-3; tentative D call: TRBD1 (6 bases). In DNA form, the CDR3 reads TGTGCCAGCTCACTACAGGGATCCGGGGGAAACACCATATATTTT. Its protein product is CASSLQGSGGNTIYF.